The source of this TCR beta chain is a study of Graves' ophthalmopathy and Graves' hyperthyroidism. Germline V gene lookup returns CDR1 MNHEY and CDR2 SVGAGI. The CDR3 sequence is 13 residues long. Deletions cut 7 bases from V and 5 bases from J, with 15 bases between. TCR beta CDR3 regions were amplified from RNA transcripts. Following a first-round RT-PCR that used HTBI primers, a second-round multiplex PCR was carried out. TCRdb fed the multiplex PCR reads into MiXCR, producing one record per CDR3 protein. This table has under 350,000 distinct CDR3 sequences, roughly 15% appearing once. This clonotype was recorded many times.

V usage is TRBV6-5 and J usage is TRBJ2-7; TRBD1 might be the D (5 bases). The clonotype originates from an adult man with Graves' ophthalmopathy. The specimen was peripheral blood. The CDR3 region has the DNA TGTGCCAGCACCGGGCGACAAGGGGACGAGCAGTACTTC. Its translation: CASTGRQGDEQYF.